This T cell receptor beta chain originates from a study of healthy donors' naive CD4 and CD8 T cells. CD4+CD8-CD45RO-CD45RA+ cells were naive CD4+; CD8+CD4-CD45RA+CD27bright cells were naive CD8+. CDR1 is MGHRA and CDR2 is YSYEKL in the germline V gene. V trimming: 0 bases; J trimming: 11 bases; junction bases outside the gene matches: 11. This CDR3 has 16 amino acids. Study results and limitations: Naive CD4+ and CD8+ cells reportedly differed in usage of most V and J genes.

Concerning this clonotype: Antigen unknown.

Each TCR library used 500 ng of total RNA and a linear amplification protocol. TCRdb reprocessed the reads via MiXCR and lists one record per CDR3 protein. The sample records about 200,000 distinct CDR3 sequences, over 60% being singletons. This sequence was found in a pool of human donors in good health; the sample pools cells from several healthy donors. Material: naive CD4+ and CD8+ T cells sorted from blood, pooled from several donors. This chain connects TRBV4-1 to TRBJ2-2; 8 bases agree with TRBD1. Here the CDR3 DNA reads TGCGCCAGCAGCCAAGACGCCGGCAGGGGGCTTCGAGAGCTGTTTTTT. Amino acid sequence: CASSQDAGRGLRELFF.